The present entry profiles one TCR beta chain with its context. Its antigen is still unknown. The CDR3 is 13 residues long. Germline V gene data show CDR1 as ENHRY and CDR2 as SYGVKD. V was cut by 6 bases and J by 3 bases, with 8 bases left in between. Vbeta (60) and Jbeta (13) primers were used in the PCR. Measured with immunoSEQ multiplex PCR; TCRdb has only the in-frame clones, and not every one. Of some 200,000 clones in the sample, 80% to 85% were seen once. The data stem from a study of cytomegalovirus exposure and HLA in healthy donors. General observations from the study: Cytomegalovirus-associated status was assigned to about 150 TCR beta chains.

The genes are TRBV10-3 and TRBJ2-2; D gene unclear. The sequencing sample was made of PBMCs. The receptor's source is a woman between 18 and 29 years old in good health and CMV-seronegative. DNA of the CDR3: TGTGCCATCAGGACTCGGGACACCGGGGAGCTGTTTTTT. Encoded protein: CAIRTRDTGELFF.